The entry that follows covers one T cell receptor (beta chain) sequence. Its matching antigen is unknown. The data were obtained in a study of cytomegalovirus exposure and HLA in healthy donors. Study background: Ancestry clustering placed around 81% of several hundred genotyped donors in the Caucasian-associated cluster. Overall study results and limits: A few V segments could not be told apart, such as TRBV6-2 and TRBV6-3, and were left out. Analysis was performed later, and it showed HLA-associated TCR beta chains to be more clonally expanded than equally common others. With later analysis, a missense DCLRE1C variant became linked to TCR beta V- and J-gene trimming.

13 Jbeta primers and 60 Vbeta primers were used for the PCR. This table comes from immunoSEQ multiplex PCR, and its TCRdb copy is limited to in-frame clones, with some not included. Found here are roughly 170,000 clones, roughly 84% of them singletons; the top ten hold around 1.2%. Germline assignment: CDR1 SNHLY and CDR2 FYNNEI. CDR3 length: 16 residues. Between the trimmed V and J ends, which lost 5 bases and 4 bases, there was a span of 19 bases. The V gene is TRBV2, the J gene TRBJ2-3, with D possibly being TRBD2 (7 bases). This receptor was identified in a girl aged 2-10 years in good health and CMV-seropositive. Material: PBMCs. DNA of the CDR3: TGTGCCAGCAGTCTGGGGGGGCGAGGACTCGCAGATACGCAGTATTTT. It translates to CASSLGGRGLADTQYF. The variable domain in full, completed from reference TRBV2 and TRBJ2-3, reads EPEVTQTPSHQVTQMGQEVILRCVPISNHLYFYWYRQILGQKVEFLVSFYNNEISEKSEIFDDQFSVERPDGSNFTLKIRSTKLEDSAMYFCASSLGGRGLADTQYFGPGTRLTVL.